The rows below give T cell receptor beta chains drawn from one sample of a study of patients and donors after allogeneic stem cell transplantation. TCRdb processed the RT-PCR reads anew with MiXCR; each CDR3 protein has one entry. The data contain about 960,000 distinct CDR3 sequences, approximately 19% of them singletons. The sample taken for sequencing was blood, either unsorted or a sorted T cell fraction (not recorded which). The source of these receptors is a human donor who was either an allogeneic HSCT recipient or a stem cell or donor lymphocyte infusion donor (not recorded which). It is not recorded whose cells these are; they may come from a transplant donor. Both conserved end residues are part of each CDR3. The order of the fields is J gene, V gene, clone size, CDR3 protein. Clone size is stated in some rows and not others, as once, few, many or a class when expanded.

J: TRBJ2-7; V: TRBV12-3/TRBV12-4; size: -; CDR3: CASTPPMTSETYEQYF
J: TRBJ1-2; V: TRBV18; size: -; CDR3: CASSPPGQGAHGYTF
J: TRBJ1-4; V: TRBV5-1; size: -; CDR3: CASSSQGKGNEKLFF
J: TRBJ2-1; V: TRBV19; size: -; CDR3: CASSIGTGGSNEQFF
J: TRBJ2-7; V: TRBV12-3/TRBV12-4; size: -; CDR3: CASSHSGTGTYEQYF
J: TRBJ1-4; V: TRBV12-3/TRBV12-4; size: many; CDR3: CASRLTGAGEKLFF
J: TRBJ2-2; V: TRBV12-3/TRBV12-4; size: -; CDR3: CASRRGQGELFF
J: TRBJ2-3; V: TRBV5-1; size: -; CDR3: CASSQTPGLASDTQYF
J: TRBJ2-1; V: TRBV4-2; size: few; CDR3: CASSQEGRERDEQFF
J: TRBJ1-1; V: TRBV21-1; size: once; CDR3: CASSKDRATTEAFF
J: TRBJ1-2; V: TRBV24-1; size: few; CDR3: CATSDPGTVTGYTF
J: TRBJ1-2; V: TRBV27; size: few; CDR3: CASSFEGHGYTF
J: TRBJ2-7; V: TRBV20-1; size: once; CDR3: CSARADTITYEQYF
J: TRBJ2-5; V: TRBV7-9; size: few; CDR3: CASSLSQVETQYF
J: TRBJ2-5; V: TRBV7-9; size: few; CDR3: CASSRPQGRQETQYF
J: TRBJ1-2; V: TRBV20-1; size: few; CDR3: CSAPGGGTRVAGTF
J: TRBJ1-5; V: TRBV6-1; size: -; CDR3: CASVDRNQPQHF